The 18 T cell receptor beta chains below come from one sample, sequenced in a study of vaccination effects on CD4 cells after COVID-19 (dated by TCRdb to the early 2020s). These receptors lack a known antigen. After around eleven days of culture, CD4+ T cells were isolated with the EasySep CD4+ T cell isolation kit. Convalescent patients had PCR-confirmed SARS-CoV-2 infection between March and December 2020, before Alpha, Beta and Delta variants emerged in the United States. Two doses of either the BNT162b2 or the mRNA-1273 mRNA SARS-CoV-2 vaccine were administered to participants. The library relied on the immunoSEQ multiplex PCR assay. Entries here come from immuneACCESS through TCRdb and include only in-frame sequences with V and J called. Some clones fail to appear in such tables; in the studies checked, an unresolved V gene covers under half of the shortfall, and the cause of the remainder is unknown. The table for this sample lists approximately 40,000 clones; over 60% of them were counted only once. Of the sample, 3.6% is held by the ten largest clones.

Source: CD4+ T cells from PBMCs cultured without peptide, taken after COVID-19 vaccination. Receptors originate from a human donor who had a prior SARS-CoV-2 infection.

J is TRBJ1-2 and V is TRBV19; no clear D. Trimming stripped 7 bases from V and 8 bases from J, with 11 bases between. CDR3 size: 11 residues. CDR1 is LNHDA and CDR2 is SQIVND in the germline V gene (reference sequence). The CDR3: CASNGPEGYTF. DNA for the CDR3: TGTGCCAGTAATGGACCGGAGGGCTACACCTTC.

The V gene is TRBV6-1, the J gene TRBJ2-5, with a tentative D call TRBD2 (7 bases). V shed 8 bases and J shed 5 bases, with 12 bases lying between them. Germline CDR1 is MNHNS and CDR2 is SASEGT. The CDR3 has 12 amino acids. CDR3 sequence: CASAGAEETQYF. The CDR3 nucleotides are TGTGCCAGCGCGGGGGCCGAGGAGACCCAGTACTTC.

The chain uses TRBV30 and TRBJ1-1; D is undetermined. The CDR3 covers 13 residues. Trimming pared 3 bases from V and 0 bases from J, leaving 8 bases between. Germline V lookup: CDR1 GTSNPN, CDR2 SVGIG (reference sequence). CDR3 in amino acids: CAWRSGLNTEAFF. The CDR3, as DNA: TGTGCCTGGAGGTCGGGCCTGAACACTGAAGCTTTCTTT.

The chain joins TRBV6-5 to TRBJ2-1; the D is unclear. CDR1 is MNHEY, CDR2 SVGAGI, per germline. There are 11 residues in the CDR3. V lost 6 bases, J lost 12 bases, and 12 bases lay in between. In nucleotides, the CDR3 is TGTGCCAGCAGGTTCCCAGGTGGGCAGTTCTTC. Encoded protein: CASRFPGGQFF.

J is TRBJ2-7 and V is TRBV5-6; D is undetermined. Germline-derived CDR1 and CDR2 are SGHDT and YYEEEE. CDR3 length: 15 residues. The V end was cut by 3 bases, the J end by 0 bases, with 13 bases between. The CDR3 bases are TGTGCCAGCAGCTCGAGACCCAAGAGCTCCTACGAGCAGTACTTC. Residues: CASSSRPKSSYEQYF.

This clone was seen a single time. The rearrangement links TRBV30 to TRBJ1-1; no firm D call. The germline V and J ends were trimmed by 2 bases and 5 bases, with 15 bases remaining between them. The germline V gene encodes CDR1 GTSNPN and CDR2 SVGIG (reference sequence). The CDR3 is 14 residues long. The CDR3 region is CAWSSIVVGTEAFF. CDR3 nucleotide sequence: TGTGCCTGGAGTTCCATAGTGGTGGGGACTGAAGCTTTCTTT.

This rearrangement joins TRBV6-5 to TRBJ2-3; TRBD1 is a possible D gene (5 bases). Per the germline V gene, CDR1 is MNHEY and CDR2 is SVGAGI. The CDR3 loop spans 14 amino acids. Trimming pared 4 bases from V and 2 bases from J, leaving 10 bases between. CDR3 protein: CASSLTVPTDTQYF. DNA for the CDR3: TGTGCCAGCAGTTTGACAGTACCCACAGATACGCAGTATTTT.

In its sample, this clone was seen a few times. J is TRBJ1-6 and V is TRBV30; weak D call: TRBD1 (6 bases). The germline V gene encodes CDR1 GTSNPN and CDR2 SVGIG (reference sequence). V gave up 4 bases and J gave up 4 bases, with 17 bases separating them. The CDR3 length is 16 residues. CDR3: CAWTLGGAGYNSPLHF. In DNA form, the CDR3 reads TGTGCCTGGACCCTAGGGGGGGCAGGGTATAATTCACCCCTCCACTTT.

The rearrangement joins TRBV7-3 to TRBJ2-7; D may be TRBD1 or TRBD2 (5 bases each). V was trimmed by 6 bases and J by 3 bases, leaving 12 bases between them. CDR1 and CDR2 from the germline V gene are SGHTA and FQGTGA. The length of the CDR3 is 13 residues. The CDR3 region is CASSYGDGYEQYF. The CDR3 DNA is TGTGCCAGCAGTTACGGGGACGGCTACGAGCAGTACTTC.

The CDR3 DNA is TGCGCCAGCAGCGCCGGACAGCCTACCGGGGAGCTGTTTTTT. Its protein product is CASSAGQPTGELFF. This chain connects TRBV5-1 to TRBJ2-2, with a possible D match to TRBD1 (6 bases). This CDR3 has 14 amino acids. V lost 4 bases to trimming and J lost 5 bases, with 12 bases between them. The germline V gene encodes CDR1 SGHRS and CDR2 YFSETQ.

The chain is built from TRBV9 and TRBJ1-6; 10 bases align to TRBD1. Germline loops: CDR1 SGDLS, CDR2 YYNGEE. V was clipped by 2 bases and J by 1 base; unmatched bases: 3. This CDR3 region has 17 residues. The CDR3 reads CASSVRQGASYNSPLHF. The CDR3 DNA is TGTGCCAGCAGCGTTCGACAGGGGGCATCCTATAATTCACCCCTCCACTTT.

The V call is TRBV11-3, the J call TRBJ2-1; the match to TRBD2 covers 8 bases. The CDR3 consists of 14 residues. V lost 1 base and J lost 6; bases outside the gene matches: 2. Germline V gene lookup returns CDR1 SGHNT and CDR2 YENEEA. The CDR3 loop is CASSLVLAVNEQFF. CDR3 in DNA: TGTGCCAGCAGCTTAGTACTAGCGGTCAATGAGCAGTTCTTC.

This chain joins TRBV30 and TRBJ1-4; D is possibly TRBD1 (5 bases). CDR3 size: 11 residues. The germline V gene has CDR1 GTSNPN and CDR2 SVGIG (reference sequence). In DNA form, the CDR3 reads TGTGGTGGTGGGGCGCGCGAAAAACTGTTTTTT. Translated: CGGGAREKLFF.

The CDR3 region has the DNA TGTGCCAGCTCACCTTTCCTGACAGAGACCTACGAGCAGTACTTC. Translating it yields CASSPFLTETYEQYF. This sequence joins TRBV18 and TRBJ2-7; tentative D call: TRBD1 (5 bases). Germline loops: CDR1 KGHSH, CDR2 LQKENI. Deletions cut 3 bases from V and 2 bases from J, with 14 bases between. There are 15 residues in the CDR3.

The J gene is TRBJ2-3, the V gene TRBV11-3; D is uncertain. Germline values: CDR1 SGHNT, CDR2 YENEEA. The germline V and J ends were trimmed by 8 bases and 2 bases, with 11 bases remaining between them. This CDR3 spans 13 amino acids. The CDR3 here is CASSSDITDTQYF. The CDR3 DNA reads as TGTGCCAGCTCGTCAGACATCACAGATACGCAGTATTTT.

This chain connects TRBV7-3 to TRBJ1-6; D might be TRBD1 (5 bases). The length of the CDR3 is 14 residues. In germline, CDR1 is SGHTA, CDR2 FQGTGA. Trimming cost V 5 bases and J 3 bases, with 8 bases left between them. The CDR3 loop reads CASSSDSYNSPLHF. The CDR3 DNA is TGTGCCAGCAGCAGTGACAGCTATAATTCACCCCTCCACTTT.

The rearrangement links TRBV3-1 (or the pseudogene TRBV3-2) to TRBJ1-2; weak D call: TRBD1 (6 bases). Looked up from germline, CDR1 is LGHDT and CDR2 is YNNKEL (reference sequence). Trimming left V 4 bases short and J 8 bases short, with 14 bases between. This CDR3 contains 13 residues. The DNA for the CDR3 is TGTGCCAGCAGCCGGACAGACCCGCGGGGCTACACCTTC. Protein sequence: CASSRTDPRGYTF.

CDR3 bases: TGCGCCAGCAGCCCCGGGACAGCTAGCTCCTATAATTCACCCCTCCACTTT. Protein sequence: CASSPGTASSYNSPLHF. The chain is built from TRBV5-1 and TRBJ1-6, with 7 positions matching TRBD1. Germline-derived CDR1 and CDR2 are SGHRS and YFSETQ. The CDR3 is 17 residues long. Germline trimming cut 4 bases from V and 0 bases from J; bases unmatched to any gene: 7.